This is a list of T cell receptor beta chains from one sample in a study of graft-versus-host responses after intestinal transplantation. Using immunoSEQ multiplex PCR, the repertoire was profiled, and TCRdb retains in-frame clones only, with some absent. Of about 120,000 clones listed, about nine tenths are singletons. Antigen specificity for these receptors is unknown. The specimen comprised unstimulated CD4+ T cells sorted from spleen or lymph node cells, sampled before intestinal transplant. These receptors came from a human donor who received an intestinal transplant. Each CDR3 is given with its conserved first and last residue. D genes are given only for firm matches. Size tells how often a clone was seen (once, few, many) or the class of an expanded clone, and some rows leave it out.

clone_size	v_call	d_call	j_call	cdr3_aa	cdr3_nt
.	TRBV2	TRBD1	TRBJ2-2	CASSPNRGITGELFF	TGTGCCAGCAGTCCGAACAGGGGGATCACCGGGGAGCTGTTTTTT
.	TRBV7-2	TRBD2	TRBJ2-4	CASSLVGLAGGPKNIQYF	TGTGCCAGCAGCTTAGTGGGGTTAGCGGGGGGGCCCAAAAACATTCAGTACTTC
.	TRBV5-6	TRBD1	TRBJ2-2	CASSSGTGRTGELFF	TGTGCCAGCAGCTCAGGGACAGGGCGCACCGGGGAGCTGTTTTTT
once	TRBV28	TRBD1	TRBJ2-7	CASSSAHRDRGLGEQYF	TGTGCCAGCAGCTCAGCTCACCGGGACAGGGGATTAGGGGAGCAGTACTTC
.	TRBV29-1	TRBD2	TRBJ2-1	CSVIKLAGGHNEQFF	TGCAGCGTCATTAAACTAGCGGGAGGGCACAATGAGCAGTTCTTC
.	TRBV29-1	.	TRBJ2-3	CSVEGRGAGDTQYF	TGCAGCGTTGAAGGACGGGGGGCGGGAGATACGCAGTATTTT
.	TRBV30	TRBD1	TRBJ1-5	CAWSAWDRNNQPQHF	TGTGCCTGGAGCGCCTGGGACAGAAACAATCAGCCCCAGCATTTT
once	TRBV18	TRBD2	TRBJ2-1	CASSPRTSGSMSYNEQFF	TGTGCCAGCTCACCCCGGACTAGCGGGAGTATGTCCTACAATGAGCAGTTCTTC
once	TRBV6-4	.	TRBJ2-2	CASSGDWNTGELFF	TGTGCCAGCAGTGGGGACTGGAACACCGGGGAGCTGTTTTTT
.	TRBV18	TRBD2	TRBJ2-2	CASSPGLARSIGELFF	TGTGCCAGCTCACCCGGACTAGCGAGGTCAATCGGGGAGCTGTTTTTT
once	TRBV6-6	.	TRBJ2-7	CASSYGQGGEQYF	TGTGCCAGCAGTTACGGGCAGGGGGGCGAGCAGTACTTC
.	TRBV28	.	TRBJ2-1	CASSFWREDNEQFF	TGTGCCAGCAGTTTCTGGCGGGAAGACAATGAGCAGTTCTTC
.	TRBV28	.	TRBJ1-5	CASSWRGPQHF	TGTGCCAGCAGTTGGAGGGGGCCCCAGCATTTT
.	TRBV5-1	.	TRBJ2-5	CASSLVQGFQETQYF	TGCGCCAGCAGCTTGGTTCAGGGATTTCAAGAGACCCAGTACTTC
.	TRBV11-2	.	TRBJ1-4	CASSFRGNQEKLFF	TGTGCCAGCAGCTTTCGAGGGAATCAGGAAAAACTGTTTTTT
.	TRBV30	.	TRBJ2-3	CAWTFGGSTDTQYF	TGTGCCTGGACCTTCGGGGGAAGCACAGATACGCAGTATTTT
.	TRBV2	TRBD1	TRBJ1-5	CASSPDRGDQPQHF	TGTGCCAGCAGTCCAGACAGGGGAGATCAGCCCCAGCATTTT
.	TRBV7-9	.	TRBJ1-1	CASSPEAFF	TGTGCCAGCTCCCCGGAAGCTTTCTTT
few	TRBV5-5	TRBD2	TRBJ2-1	CASSPSSGGFRYNEQFF	TGTGCCAGCAGCCCGTCTAGCGGGGGGTTTAGGTACAATGAGCAGTTCTTC
.	TRBV7-2	.	TRBJ2-7	CASSLGHFLEQYF	TGTGCCAGCAGCCTAGGACACTTTCTCGAGCAGTACTTC
.	TRBV5-5	.	TRBJ2-1	CASRWGLSSSYNEQFF	TGTGCCAGCAGGTGGGGACTTTCAAGCTCCTACAATGAGCAGTTCTTC
.	TRBV11-2	.	TRBJ2-2	CASSSGPAGELFF	TGTGCCAGCAGCTCAGGTCCGGCCGGGGAGCTGTTTTTT
.	TRBV28	.	TRBJ1-2	CASSPTVFFTATLNGYTF	TGTGCCAGCAGCCCTACCGTATTCTTCACAGCAACACTGAATGGCTACACCTTC
.	TRBV6-1	.	TRBJ1-2	CASSKTGTSGYTF	TGTGCCAGCAGTAAGACCGGGACATCTGGCTACACCTTC
.	TRBV4-3	.	TRBJ2-3	CASSQDRGLSTDTQYF	TGCGCCAGCAGCCAAGATAGAGGGTTGAGCACAGATACGCAGTATTTT
.	TRBV10-2	.	TRBJ1-2	CASSQQSYGYTF	TGCGCCAGCAGTCAACAGTCCTATGGCTACACCTTC
.	TRBV27	.	TRBJ2-7	CASSQGRQGGSYEQYF	TGTGCCAGCAGTCAGGGCAGACAGGGAGGAAGCTACGAGCAGTACTTC
.	TRBV6-5	.	TRBJ1-2	CASSYYAGNYGYTF	TGTGCCAGCAGTTACTACGCAGGCAACTATGGCTACACCTTC
.	TRBV7-9	TRBD2	TRBJ2-7	CASSLAGGYEQYF	TGTGCCAGCAGCTTAGCGGGGGGGTACGAGCAGTACTTC
.	TRBV11-2	.	TRBJ1-2	CASSFRDRVGYTF	TGTGCCAGCAGCTTCCGAGACAGAGTTGGCTACACCTTC
.	TRBV5-6	TRBD2	TRBJ2-3	CASSFREGSDTQYF	TGTGCCAGCAGCTTTCGGGAGGGGTCAGATACGCAGTATTTT
.	TRBV5-1	.	TRBJ2-1	CASSLAFNSYNEQFF	TGCGCCAGCAGCTTGGCCTTCAACAGTTACAATGAGCAGTTCTTC
.	TRBV11-2	TRBD1	TRBJ2-7	CASSSRQGSPYEQYF	TGTGCCAGCAGCTCCCGACAGGGATCCCCCTACGAGCAGTACTTC
.	TRBV2	TRBD2	TRBJ2-7	CASSEGGGVLAWYEQYF	TGTGCCAGCAGTGAGGGGGGAGGGGTTTTAGCTTGGTACGAGCAGTACTTC
.	TRBV7-9	.	TRBJ2-3	CASSPGPFLAKPTDTQYF	TGTGCCAGCAGCCCCGGGCCCTTTCTAGCAAAGCCCACAGATACGCAGTATTTT
.	TRBV6-6	TRBD1	TRBJ2-7	CASSYSRDRGNEQYF	TGTGCCAGCAGTTACTCACGAGACAGGGGTAACGAGCAGTACTTC
.	TRBV12-5	TRBD1	TRBJ2-3	CASGLTWNLGQGRTDTQYF	TGTGCTAGTGGTTTGACCTGGAACCTGGGACAGGGGAGAACAGATACGCAGTATTTT
.	TRBV6-1	.	TRBJ2-5	CASSLLYQETQYF	TGTGCCAGCAGTCTTTTGTACCAAGAGACCCAGTACTTC
.	TRBV5-1	TRBD1	TRBJ2-7	CASSFGQVNHEQYF	TGCGCCAGCAGCTTTGGACAGGTGAACCACGAGCAGTACTTC
.	TRBV9	.	TRBJ1-2	CASSPSGLYGYTF	TGTGCCAGCAGCCCATCGGGACTCTATGGCTACACCTTC
.	TRBV19	TRBD2	TRBJ2-2	CASRRTSGIGELFF	TGTGCCAGTAGACGGACTAGCGGGATAGGGGAGCTGTTTTTT